Each of the 16 T cell receptor beta chains below was sequenced from the same sample in a study of Ad26.COV2.S vaccination and SARS-CoV-2 variants. Sequencing used immunoSEQ multiplex PCR; TCRdb keeps in-frame clones, though not all of them. The sample has hundreds of thousands of clones; under 90% are singletons. The treatment denotes: roughly 19 received Ad26.COV2.S at low or high dose, single or two shots; 5 received placebo; per-sample allocation not given. Specimens were obtained on day 63 following the first vaccine or placebo injection. The material was peripheral blood, obtained in a trial of Ad26.COV2.S vaccine versus placebo. These receptors were collected from a person between 18 and 60 years old who received the Ad26.COV2.S COVID-19 vaccine or a placebo.

V and J are TRBV4-2 and TRBJ1-1, with 8 bases that match TRBD1. Trimming cost V 1 base and J 1 base; bases outside gene matches: 11. The CDR3 length is 18 residues. Germline V gene sequence: CDR1 LGHNA, CDR2 YNFKEQ. The CDR3: CASSQGSIRGTGNTEAFF. The CDR3 coding sequence is TGTGCCAGCAGCCAAGGCAGTATCCGCGGGACAGGGAACACTGAAGCTTTCTTT.

This clone was detected only once. Additional DNA sequences in this sample encode the identical CDR3. The chain combines TRBV18 with TRBJ2-5, with a possible D match to TRBD1 (5 bases). Germline lookup yields CDR1 KGHSH and CDR2 LQKENI. The V and J ends lost 2 bases and 4 bases respectively, with 8 bases between them. This CDR3 is built from 13 residues. CDR3 coding DNA: TGTGCCAGCTCACCAAGGGGAACAGAGACCCAGTACTTC. This sequence encodes CASSPRGTETQYF.

J is TRBJ1-2 and V is TRBV9, with D tentatively TRBD1 (5 bases). Germline V gene sequence: CDR1 SGDLS, CDR2 YYNGEE. This CDR3 has 14 amino acids. V lost 5 bases, J lost 4 bases, and 15 bases lay in between. The CDR3 region is CASRPMGTPYGYTF. The CDR3 coding sequence is TGTGCCAGCAGGCCCATGGGGACTCCCTATGGCTACACCTTC.

Here the CDR3 DNA reads TGTGCCAGCAGTTACGAAGGCACTGAAGCTTTCTTT. It codes for CASSYEGTEAFF. The rearrangement uses TRBV6-5 and TRBJ1-1, with no clear D. Germline CDR1 MNHEY, CDR2 SVGAGI. The V end was cut by 2 bases, the J end by 4 bases, with 5 bases between. The CDR3 contains 12 residues.

The V gene is TRBV7-7, the J gene TRBJ2-2; D is unresolved. Germline CDR1 and CDR2: SSHAT and FNYEAQ (reference sequence). This CDR3 is built from 15 residues. V shed 1 base and J shed 0 bases, with 6 bases lying between them. CDR3 coding DNA: TGTGCCAGCAGCTTAGACAGCGCGAACACCGGGGAGCTGTTTTTT. Its translation: CASSLDSANTGELFF. Complete variable domain (other parts from reference TRBV7-7 and TRBJ2-2): GAGVSQSPRYKVTKRGQDVTLRCDPISSHATLYWYQQALGQGPEFLTYFNYEAQPDKSGLPSDRFSAERPEGSISTLTIQRTEQRDSAMYRCASSLDSANTGELFFGEGSRLTVL.

This chain uses TRBV27 with TRBJ2-2; D is unclear. The CDR3 sequence is 12 residues long. Germline CDR1 and CDR2: MNHEY and SMNVEV (reference sequence). V was cut by 3 bases and J by 4 bases, with 3 bases left in between. Here the CDR3 DNA reads TGTGCCAGCAGTTTTGGCACCGGGGAGCTGTTTTTT. Its translation: CASSFGTGELFF.

The rearrangement joins TRBV2 to TRBJ2-3; TRBD2 matches at 7 bases. After removal of 2 bases from V and 4 bases from J, the junction contained 9 bases not matched to a gene. The CDR3 consists of 16 residues. Germline loops: CDR1 SNHLY, CDR2 FYNNEI. The CDR3 DNA sequence: TGTGCCAGCAGTGAAACTAGCGCTTTCTCCTCAGATACGCAGTATTTT. This translates into CASSETSAFSSDTQYF. The full variable domain, in which reference TRBV2 and TRBJ2-3 provide the parts outside the CDR3, is EPEVTQTPSHQVTQMGQEVILRCVPISNHLYFYWYRQILGQKVEFLVSFYNNEISEKSEIFDDQFSVERPDGSNFTLKIRSTKLEDSAMYFCASSETSAFSSDTQYFGPGTRLTVL.

The chain joins TRBV29-1 to TRBJ2-7; a weak D match, TRBD1 (5 bases). Looked up from germline, CDR1 is SQVTM and CDR2 is ANQGSEA. V dropped 4 bases and J dropped 5 bases, with 18 bases sitting between them. The CDR3 covers 14 residues. CDR3 amino acids: CSVVGASSNDEQYF. The DNA of the CDR3 is TGCAGCGTTGTTGGGGCGTCCTCAAACGACGAGCAGTACTTC.

V and J are TRBV7-2 and TRBJ1-1; unclear D gene. The CDR3 runs 13 residues. V was pared by 5 bases and J by 3 bases, with 10 bases between. Germline values: CDR1 SGHTA, CDR2 FQGNSA. The CDR3 DNA reads as TGTGCCAGCAGCACAGAGGCGGACACTGAAGCTTTCTTT. Residues: CASSTEADTEAFF.

The chain combines TRBV19 with TRBJ1-1; a possible D gene is TRBD1 (5 bases). The V gene lost 6 bases and the J gene lost 2 bases, with 13 bases spanning the gap. Germline V gene lookup returns CDR1 LNHDA and CDR2 SQIVND (reference sequence). The CDR3 has 14 residues. The CDR3 is CASSYGTGNTEAFF. CDR3 bases: TGTGCCAGTAGCTATGGGACGGGAAACACTGAAGCTTTCTTT. Full variable domain (remainder filled in from reference TRBV19 and TRBJ1-1): DGGITQSPKYLFRKEGQNVTLSCEQNLNHDAMYWYRQDPGQGLRLIYYSQIVNDFQKGDIAEGYSVSREKKESFPLTVTSAQKNPTAFYLCASSYGTGNTEAFFGQGTRLTVV.

This chain joins TRBV2 and TRBJ2-2; perhaps D is TRBD1 or TRBD2 (7 bases each). Looked up from germline, CDR1 is SNHLY and CDR2 is FYNNEI. The CDR3 covers 13 residues. V was pared by 6 bases and J by 7 bases, with 12 bases between. The CDR3 bases are TGTGCCAGCAGCAGGGGGGGTGGCGGGGAGCTGTTTTTT. Translated: CASSRGGGGELFF. Complete variable domain (other parts from reference TRBV2 and TRBJ2-2): EPEVTQTPSHQVTQMGQEVILRCVPISNHLYFYWYRQILGQKVEFLVSFYNNEISEKSEIFDDQFSVERPDGSNFTLKIRSTKLEDSAMYFCASSRGGGGELFFGEGSRLTVL.

The chain joins TRBV18 to TRBJ2-1; D might be TRBD1 (5 bases). Germline V gene lookup returns CDR1 KGHSH and CDR2 LQKENI. The CDR3 length is 14 residues. V shed 2 bases and J shed 2 bases, with 7 bases lying between them. CDR3 coding DNA: TGTGCCAGCTCACCAAGGGGCGCCTACAATGAGCAGTTCTTC. Its protein product is CASSPRGAYNEQFF.

This clone was detected only a few times. This chain joins TRBV5-6 and TRBJ1-1; unclear D gene. CDR1 and CDR2 (germline): SGHDT, YYEEEE. The CDR3 is 14 residues long. The V end was cut by 0 bases, the J end by 1 base, with 7 bases between. CDR3 sequence reads: CASSLEPQNTEAFF. Here the CDR3 DNA reads TGTGCCAGCAGCTTGGAGCCCCAGAACACTGAAGCTTTCTTT.

This chain uses TRBV11-1 with TRBJ2-1, with TRBD2 as a possible D gene (6 bases). The CDR3 contains 14 residues. V was trimmed by 2 bases and J by 6 bases, leaving 11 bases between them. Germline CDR1 and CDR2: SGHAT and FQDESV (reference sequence). The CDR3 protein is CASSLRRGLNEQFF. CDR3 nucleotides: TGTGCCAGCAGCTTAAGGCGGGGTCTCAATGAGCAGTTCTTC.

V usage is TRBV5-4 and J usage is TRBJ1-1; D is ambiguous. The germline V gene encodes CDR1 SGHNT and CDR2 YYREEE (reference sequence). This CDR3 has 14 residues. The ends were cut back, 0 bases at V and 3 bases at J, with 9 bases in the middle. DNA for the CDR3: TGTGCCAGCAGCTTGGAATCTAGGTACACTGAAGCTTTCTTT. Its translation: CASSLESRYTEAFF.

The chain carries TRBV7-2 and TRBJ2-7; the match to TRBD2 covers 10 bases. V gave up 0 bases and J gave up 5 bases; unmatched junction bases: 13. Germline V gives CDR1 SGHTA, CDR2 FQGNSA. The CDR3 consists of 18 residues. The CDR3 DNA sequence: TGTGCCAGCAGCTTAGCGTTGGCTAGCGGGGGTAAGGCCGACGAGCAGTACTTC. Translating it yields CASSLALASGGKADEQYF. The full variable domain, rest sourced from reference TRBV7-2 and TRBJ2-7, is GAGVSQSPSNKVTEKGKDVELRCDPISGHTALYWYRQSLGQGLEFLIYFQGNSAPDKSGLPSDRFSAERTGGSVSTLTIQRTQQEDSAVYLCASSLALASGGKADEQYFGPGTRLTVT.